The 23 T cell receptor beta chains in this list originate from one sample, sequenced in a study of neoadjuvant anti-PD-1 for oral cavity cancer. Assay: immunoSEQ multiplex PCR; the TCRdb copy retains only in-frame clones and omits some. The sample lists about 14,000 clones, around 36% occurring once. As to time point: after neoadjuvant nivolumab, at surgical resection. The sample consisted of tumor tissue, taken after nivolumab (anti-PD-1) treatment. These receptors all come from a person between 35 and 79 years old with oral cavity squamous cell carcinoma.

This clone was recorded a few times. V gene TRBV5-6 combines with J gene TRBJ1-2; 9 bases are shared with TRBD1. CDR1 is SGHDT and CDR2 is YYEEEE in the germline V gene. The CDR3 loop spans 14 amino acids. V shed 5 bases and J 6 bases; nucleotides not matched to a gene: 8. This CDR3 reads CASRTLTGGDGYTF. The CDR3 DNA sequence: TGTGCCAGCAGAACTTTGACAGGGGGTGATGGCTACACCTTC.

J is TRBJ2-2 and V is TRBV5-4; 10 positions match TRBD1. From germline, CDR1 is SGHNT and CDR2 YYREEE (reference sequence). The CDR3 covers 16 residues. V shed 3 bases, J shed 2 bases, and the junction held 4 bases outside the gene matches. In nucleotides, the CDR3 is TGTGCCAGCAGCTCGGGACAGGGGATCAACACCGGGGAGCTGTTTTTT. It specifies CASSSGQGINTGELFF.

V and J are TRBV11-2 and TRBJ2-1; D is undetermined. The CDR3 extends over 16 amino acids. V lost 0 bases, J lost 6 bases, and 15 bases lay in between. Per germline, CDR1 SGHAT and CDR2 FQNNGV. CDR3 region: CASSLDLVQWGNEQFF. The CDR3 region has the DNA TGTGCCAGCAGCTTAGATCTCGTACAGTGGGGCAATGAGCAGTTCTTC. Full variable domain (missing parts from reference TRBV11-2 and TRBJ2-1): EAGVAQSPRYKIIEKRQSVAFWCNPISGHATLYWYQQILGQGPKLLIQFQNNGVVDDSQLPKDRFSAERLKGVDSTLKIQPAKLEDSAVYLCASSLDLVQWGNEQFFGPGTRLTVL.

This clone showed up just a few times. The chain employs TRBV5-6 and TRBJ2-7; D might be TRBD1 (6 bases). V lost 4 bases to trimming and J lost 2 bases, with 10 bases between them. This CDR3 comprises 13 residues. CDR1 is SGHDT, CDR2 YYEEEE, per germline. CDR3 amino acids: CASSPGQTYEQYF. As DNA, the CDR3 is TGTGCCAGCAGCCCAGGACAGACCTACGAGCAGTACTTC.

Regarding this clone: Distinct nucleotide sequences in the sample also encode this CDR3. V gene TRBV27 combines with J gene TRBJ1-5; D is unclear. CDR3 length: 14 amino acids. Germline CDR1 is MNHEY and CDR2 is SMNVEV (reference sequence). Trimming stripped 1 base from V and 0 bases from J, with 4 bases between. CDR3 sequence: CASSLWGSNQPQHF. The CDR3 bases are TGTGCCAGCAGTTTATGGGGTAGCAATCAGCCCCAGCATTTT.

This clone occurred many times. This CDR3 is CASSYIGGNDYGYTF. The CDR3 region has the DNA TGTGCCAGCAGTTATATCGGCGGCAACGACTATGGCTACACCTTC. This chain links TRBV6-5 with TRBJ1-2; no reliable D call. CDR3 length equals 15 residues. Germline V gene data show CDR1 as MNHEY and CDR2 as SVGAGI. With 3 bases removed from V and 3 bases from J, the gap between germline ends came to 14 bases.

On this clone: One end of the junction does not line up with germline, which may come from a read error. This sequence joins TRBV7-7 and TRBJ2-3; 9 bases are shared with TRBD2. CDR3 length: 14 residues. The germline CDR1 and CDR2 sequences are SSHAT and FNYEAQ (reference sequence). The CDR3 DNA follows: TGTGCCAGCAGTTTAGCGGGGGGCACAGATACGCAGTATTTT. Its protein is CASSLAGGTDTQYF.

This clone was counted a few times. V is TRBV28 and J is TRBJ1-2, with 9 bases fitting TRBD1. The V and J ends lost 6 bases and 4 bases, in that order; junction bases with no gene match: 12. Per germline, CDR1 MDHEN and CDR2 SYDVKM. This CDR3 comprises 16 residues. CDR3 bases: TGTGCCAGCAGCACTCCGGGACAGGGCCAGATCTATGGCTACACCTTC. Amino acid sequence: CASSTPGQGQIYGYTF.

This clone was counted a single time. The chain joins TRBV6-6 to TRBJ1-4, with a weak D call TRBD1 (5 bases). The CDR3 is 14 amino acids. Trimming removed 4 bases at V and 9 bases at J, with 15 bases between. Germline V gene data show CDR1 as MNHNY and CDR2 as SVGAGI (reference sequence). DNA of the CDR3: TGTGCCAGCAGTTTGTCAGGGACCTCCAAAAAACTGTTTTTT. It is translated as CASSLSGTSKKLFF.

The chain couples TRBV5-1 to TRBJ1-1, with 9 bases aligning to TRBD1. Germline V gene data show CDR1 as SGHRS and CDR2 as YFSETQ. With 3 bases clipped from V and 1 base from J, the junction kept 1 base outside the gene matches. This CDR3 has 14 amino acids. The CDR3 reads CASSWTGANTEAFF. In nucleotides, the CDR3 is TGCGCCAGCAGCTGGACAGGGGCGAACACTGAAGCTTTCTTT.

The rearrangement joins TRBV7-9 to TRBJ2-5; D may match TRBD1 or TRBD2 (6 bases each). The CDR3 runs 14 residues. Trimming removed 5 bases from V and 5 bases from J, with 15 bases in between. Germline CDR1 reads SEHNR; CDR2 reads FQNEAQ (reference sequence). The CDR3 region is CASSHPPGAETQYF. In nucleotides, the CDR3 is TGTGCCAGCAGCCACCCCCCGGGGGCGGAGACCCAGTACTTC.

This chain connects TRBV27 to TRBJ2-2; D call uncertain. Trimming removed 3 bases from V and 4 bases from J, with 12 bases in between. CDR3 length equals 15 residues. Germline CDR1 and CDR2: MNHEY and SMNVEV (reference sequence). CDR3 bases: TGTGCCAGCAGTTTCGCCGGCGCACTCACCGGGGAGCTGTTTTTT. Protein: CASSFAGALTGELFF.

This clone was observed a few times. The chain carries TRBV19 and TRBJ1-2; 9 positions agree with TRBD1. The CDR3 contains 12 residues. Germline-derived CDR1 and CDR2 are LNHDA and SQIVND (reference sequence). The trim removed 5 bases at V and 7 bases at J, leaving 2 bases unmatched. CDR3 DNA: TGTGCCAGTAGTGACAGGGGGATTGGCTACACCTTC. Translating it yields CASSDRGIGYTF.

The chain links TRBV4-2 to TRBJ1-2, with 8 bases fitting TRBD1. The V gene end was trimmed by 1 base and the J gene end by 3 bases; junction bases not matched to a gene: 4. The CDR3 loop spans 15 amino acids. The germline V gene encodes CDR1 LGHNA and CDR2 YNFKEQ. The DNA of the CDR3 is TGTGCCAGCAGCCAAGCTGGACAGGGCTACTATGGCTACACCTTC. This codes for CASSQAGQGYYGYTF.

This clone was seen a few times. The chain has TRBV5-8 and TRBJ1-2; D remains unclear. CDR1 is SGHTS and CDR2 is YDEGEE in the germline V gene. The CDR3 sequence is 14 residues long. Trimming cost V 4 bases and J 1 base, with 11 bases left between them. The CDR3 DNA sequence: TGTGCCAGCAGCCCGGGTCAGATTAACTATGGCTACACCTTC. Its translation is CASSPGQINYGYTF.

The J gene is TRBJ2-3, the V gene TRBV5-6, with D hard to call. The V gene lost 4 bases and the J gene lost 4 bases, with 10 bases spanning the gap. The CDR3 has 13 amino acids. CDR1 SGHDT and CDR2 YYEEEE come from the germline V gene. In DNA, the CDR3 is TGTGCCAGCAGCCGAGTTCGGGCAGATACGCAGTATTTT. Translating it yields CASSRVRADTQYF.

The rearrangement uses TRBV5-1 and TRBJ2-1; TRBD2 matches 9 bases. Germline V lookup: CDR1 SGHRS, CDR2 YFSETQ. The CDR3 has 15 residues. Trimming removed 4 bases from V and 2 bases from J; junction bases left unmatched: 4. CDR3 loop: CASSPKRGAYNEQFF. In DNA form, the CDR3 reads TGCGCCAGCAGCCCGAAGCGGGGGGCCTACAATGAGCAGTTCTTC.

The gene calls are TRBV5-1 and TRBJ1-3; D is unresolved. The CDR3 loop spans 15 amino acids. Germline V gene lookup returns CDR1 SGHRS and CDR2 YFSETQ. V was clipped by 5 bases and J by 3 bases, with 15 bases between them. The CDR3 nucleotides read TGCGCCAGCAGAAATTCAGAGAACTATGGAAACACCATATATTTT. Translating gives CASRNSENYGNTIYF.

V and J are TRBV6-6 and TRBJ1-1, with D tentatively TRBD1 (6 bases). The CDR3 is 14 amino acids. From germline, CDR1 is MNHNY and CDR2 SVGAGI (reference sequence). Trimming stripped 0 bases from V and 5 bases from J, with 10 bases between. CDR3 in amino acids: CASSYSRTETEAFF. DNA of the CDR3: TGTGCCAGCAGTTACTCGAGGACAGAAACTGAAGCTTTCTTT.

The V call is TRBV5-4, the J call TRBJ2-2; 7 positions match TRBD2. Germline assignment: CDR1 SGHNT and CDR2 YYREEE (reference sequence). The CDR3 loop spans 15 amino acids. The V and J ends lost 5 bases and 5 bases, in that order; junction bases with no gene match: 9. The CDR3 is CASRFGGSGTGELFF. The CDR3 nucleotides are TGTGCCAGCAGGTTCGGGGGGAGCGGTACCGGGGAGCTGTTTTTT.

The chain uses TRBV10-2 and TRBJ2-7; D is ambiguous. The CDR3 spans 13 residues. Germline V gives CDR1 WSHSY, CDR2 SAAADI. V lost 7 bases and J 2 bases, leaving 12 bases between the germline ends. This CDR3 is CASKVGIAYEQYF. The CDR3, as DNA: TGCGCCAGCAAGGTGGGGATCGCCTACGAGCAGTACTTC.

This clone was found once. DNA for the CDR3: TGTGCCAGCAGCTTAGAGGCAGGCCGTTCCAGCTCCTATAATTCACCCCTCCACTTT. Translation gives CASSLEAGRSSSYNSPLHF. V and J are TRBV7-6 and TRBJ1-6; no firm D call. With 1 base removed from V and 0 bases from J, the gap between germline ends came to 16 bases. This CDR3 has 19 amino acids. CDR1 is SGHVS and CDR2 is FNYEAQ in the germline V gene.

This clone turned up a few times. The chain employs TRBV5-1 and TRBJ2-5; TRBD1 is a possible D gene (5 bases). The germline CDR1 and CDR2 sequences are SGHRS and YFSETQ. V dropped 2 bases and J dropped 5 bases, with 13 bases sitting between them. This CDR3 spans 14 amino acids. CDR3 loop: CASSLQDPRETQYF. Written as DNA, the CDR3 is TGCGCCAGCAGCTTACAGGACCCCCGGGAGACCCAGTACTTC. Filled out from reference TRBV5-1 and TRBJ2-5, the complete variable domain reads KAGVTQTPRYLIKTRGQQVTLSCSPISGHRSVSWYQQTPGQGLQFLFEYFSETQRNKGNFPGRFSGRQFSNSRSEMNVSTLELGDSALYLCASSLQDPRETQYFGPGTRLLVL.